This T cell receptor beta chain was identified during a study of control samples from healthy donors and cancer patients (dated by TCRdb to 2019 to 2021). The library was made by the immunoSEQ multiplex PCR assay. Held by TCRdb, this immuneACCESS table contains in-frame sequences only and omits some clones. Under half of the omission traces to an unresolved V gene where checked; the cause of the rest is unknown. This sample holds some 150,000 clones; 91% were observed only once. Over 6% of the sample is in the top ten clones. Of note for this clone: Its specific antigen is unknown. Base qualities are not provided; no much larger clone lies one nucleotide away.

The clonotype was recovered from a man between 18 and 35 years old in good health. The sequencing input was blood.

The sequenced DNA is TGCGCCAGCAGCTATGGGACAGCGAACACTGAAGCTTTCTTT. This sequence encodes CASSYGTANTEAFF. The chain was built from TRBV5-1 and TRBJ1-1; the central 7 bases match TRBD1. From V the trimming removes 3 bases and from J it removes 1 base, while the gene matches leave 3 bases of the junction unaccounted for. CDR3 length: 14 amino acids, cysteine to phenylalanine. CDR3 DNA is the only sequence kept; it has 42 bases, read in frame from the first base. CDR1 and CDR2 are read off the germline V gene as SGHRS and YFSETQ.